This record covers a single T cell receptor (beta chain). This CDR3 is built from 15 residues. In germline, CDR1 is SEHNR, CDR2 FQNEAQ (reference sequence). V gave up 1 base and J gave up 6 bases; unmatched junction bases: 5. Each patient experienced a relapse that followed autologous stem cell transplantation, and brentuximab vedotin exposure varied. This record comes from a study of PD-1 blockade in classical Hodgkin lymphoma. Libraries were prepared by immunoSEQ multiplex PCR; TCRdb keeps only in-frame clonotypes and omits some of them. Of more than 50,000 clones listed, over 75% are singletons. This TCR was recovered from a human donor with classical Hodgkin lymphoma. J is TRBJ2-3 and V is TRBV7-9; 9 bases map to TRBD2. This material consisted of peripheral blood mononuclear cells (PBMCs), taken at baseline. CDR3 DNA sequence: TGTGCCAGCAGCTTAGTAGTAGCGGGGGCCGATACGCAGTATTTT. It codes for CASSLVVAGADTQYF.